This entry features one T cell receptor beta chain sequence. Source study methods: Reference gene primer amplification gave nucleated cell count estimates. Profiling relied on immunoSEQ multiplex PCR, and the TCRdb table lists in-frame clones only, not all of them. From that table come the V and J calls and clone size; the DNA was used to work out D and trimming. The table has approximately 100,000 clones, around four fifths seen once; the top ten hold around 4.8%. The data were taken from a study of blood T cell repertoires in COVID-19. Across the whole study: The United States, Italy and Spain were the sources of the acute and convalescent COVID-19 samples. Nucleic acid was either cDNA or gDNA, and it came from T cells, B-cell-depleted T cells, or PBMCs.

The CDR3 is 14 amino acids. Trimming removed 2 bases from V and 1 base from J; junction bases left unmatched: 0. CDR1 is ENHRY and CDR2 is SYGVKD in the germline V gene. V is TRBV10-3 and J is TRBJ1-1; 8 nucleotides line up with TRBD1. The material sequenced was peripheral blood. This sequence was found in a man in his 60s with acute or convalescent COVID-19. CDR3 loop: CAISEGQGNTEAFF. The CDR3 DNA reads TGTGCCATCAGTGAGGGACAGGGGAACACTGAAGCTTTCTTT.